These 9 T cell receptor beta chains came from one sample sequenced in a study of cytomegalovirus exposure and HLA in healthy donors. The PCR employed 60 Vbeta primers together with 13 Jbeta primers. Profiling relied on immunoSEQ multiplex PCR, and the TCRdb table lists in-frame clones only, not all of them. The sample lists about 130,000 clones, about four fifths occurring once. Specimen: PBMCs. The origin of the receptors is a young man in good health and CMV-seronegative.

This rearrangement joins TRBV4-3 to TRBJ2-3; 9 positions match TRBD2. The CDR3 contains 16 residues. Germline values: CDR1 LGHNA, CDR2 YSLEER. Unmatched junction bases numbered 9, after V lost 3 bases and J lost 5 bases. In nucleotides, the CDR3 is TGCGCCAGCAGCCAGGGGCTTGGACTAGCGTTAGATACGCAGTATTTT. Residues: CASSQGLGLALDTQYF.

The chain recombines TRBV5-1 with TRBJ2-7; 7 nucleotides agree with TRBD2. The CDR3 loop spans 14 amino acids. Germline V gene lookup returns CDR1 SGHRS and CDR2 YFSETQ. V shed 4 bases and J 4 bases; nucleotides not matched to a gene: 8. The CDR3 DNA reads as TGCGCCAGCAGCCTCCGACCAGCGGGGTACGAGCAGTACTTC. It translates to CASSLRPAGYEQYF.

The chain employs TRBV27 and TRBJ2-1, with 13 bases matching TRBD2. J lost 2 bases, V lost 3 bases, and 7 bases had no gene match. The CDR3 length is 18 residues. Germline assignment: CDR1 MNHEY and CDR2 SMNVEV (reference sequence). The CDR3 bases are TGTGCCAGCAGTTTTAGTGGACTAGCGGGAGTAACCTACAATGAGCAGTTCTTC. Its protein product is CASSFSGLAGVTYNEQFF.

The chain has TRBV7-2 and TRBJ2-1; 8 positions agree with TRBD2. Trimming removed 1 base from V and 10 bases from J; junction bases left unmatched: 6. The CDR3 has 14 residues. The germline V gene encodes CDR1 SGHTA and CDR2 FQGNSA. The CDR3 bases are TGTGCCAGCAGCTTAGAGGGAGCGGGGGTCGAGCAGTTCTTC. This encodes CASSLEGAGVEQFF.

This chain joins TRBV27 and TRBJ2-2, with D tentatively TRBD1 (6 bases). The V end was cut by 5 bases, the J end by 4 bases, with 11 bases between. This CDR3 is 14 amino acids long. Germline loops: CDR1 MNHEY, CDR2 SMNVEV (reference sequence). The CDR3 is CASSKQGATGELFF. The DNA of the CDR3 is TGTGCCAGCAGTAAACAGGGAGCCACCGGGGAGCTGTTTTTT.

V usage is TRBV30 and J usage is TRBJ2-1; TRBD2 agrees at 11 bases. V shed 0 bases, J shed 8 bases, and the junction held 21 bases outside the gene matches. The CDR3 runs to 20 residues. CDR1 GTSNPN and CDR2 SVGIG come from the germline V gene (reference sequence). The CDR3 is CAWSVPAGSGGARSLDEQFF. As DNA, the CDR3 is TGTGCCTGGAGTGTCCCCGCGGGTAGCGGGGGGGCCAGGTCTCTAGATGAGCAGTTCTTC.

V gene TRBV11-1 combines with J gene TRBJ2-5, with 7 bases matching TRBD1. With 0 bases clipped from V and 7 bases from J, the junction kept 5 bases outside the gene matches. Per the germline V gene, CDR1 is SGHAT and CDR2 is FQDESV (reference sequence). This CDR3 spans 14 amino acids. CDR3 sequence (DNA): TGTGCCAGCAGCTTAGCGGGACAGTTAGTGACCCAGTACTTC. Encoded protein: CASSLAGQLVTQYF. Using reference TRBV11-1 and TRBJ2-5 for the parts outside the CDR3, the full variable domain is EAEVAQSPRYKITEKSQAVAFWCDPISGHATLYWYRQILGQGPELLVQFQDESVVDDSQLPKDRFSAERLKGVDSTLKIQPAELGDSAMYLCASSLAGQLVTQYFGPGTRLLVL.

This clone occurred a few times. This sequence joins TRBV4-3 and TRBJ1-1; unclear D gene. The V gene lost 1 base and the J gene lost 1 base, with 7 bases spanning the gap. Germline CDR1 is LGHNA and CDR2 is YSLEER. This CDR3 is built from 14 residues. This CDR3 reads CASSQGHRNTEAFF. CDR3 sequence (DNA): TGCGCCAGCAGCCAAGGACACCGGAACACTGAAGCTTTCTTT.

The genes are TRBV6-5 and TRBJ1-2; perhaps TRBD1 as D (6 bases). Germline loops: CDR1 MNHEY, CDR2 SVGAGI. The CDR3 is 16 residues long. The V end was cut by 0 bases, the J end by 3 bases, with 14 bases between. In DNA, the CDR3 is TGTGCCAGCAGTTACTCGATTCACAGGGACGACTATGGCTACACCTTC. This encodes CASSYSIHRDDYGYTF.